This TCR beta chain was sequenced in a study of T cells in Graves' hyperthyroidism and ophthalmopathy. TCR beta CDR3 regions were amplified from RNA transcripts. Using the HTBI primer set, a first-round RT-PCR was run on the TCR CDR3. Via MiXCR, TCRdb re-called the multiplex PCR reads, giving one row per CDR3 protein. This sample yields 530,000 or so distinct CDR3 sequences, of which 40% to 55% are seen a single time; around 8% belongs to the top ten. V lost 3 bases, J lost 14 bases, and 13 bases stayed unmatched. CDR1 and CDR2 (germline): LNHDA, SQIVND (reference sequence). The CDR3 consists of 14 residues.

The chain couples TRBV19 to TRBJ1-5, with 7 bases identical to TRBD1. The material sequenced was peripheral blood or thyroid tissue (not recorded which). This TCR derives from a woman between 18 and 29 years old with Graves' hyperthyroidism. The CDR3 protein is CASSIDRVERDEHF. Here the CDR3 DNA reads TGTGCCAGTAGTATTGACAGGGTAGAGAGGGATGAGCATTTT.